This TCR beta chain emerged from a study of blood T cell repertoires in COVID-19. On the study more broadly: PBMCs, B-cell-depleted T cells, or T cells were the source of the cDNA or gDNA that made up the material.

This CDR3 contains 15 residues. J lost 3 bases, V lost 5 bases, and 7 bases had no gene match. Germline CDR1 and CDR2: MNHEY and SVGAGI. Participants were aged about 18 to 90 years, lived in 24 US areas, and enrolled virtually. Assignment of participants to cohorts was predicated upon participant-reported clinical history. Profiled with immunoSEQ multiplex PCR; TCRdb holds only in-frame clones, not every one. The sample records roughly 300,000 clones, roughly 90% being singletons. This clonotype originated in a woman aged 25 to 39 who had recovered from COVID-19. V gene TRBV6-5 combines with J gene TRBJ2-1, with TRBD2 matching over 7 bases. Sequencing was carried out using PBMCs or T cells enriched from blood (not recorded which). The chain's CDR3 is CASSRGVPHYNEQFF. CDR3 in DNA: TGTGCCAGCAGTCGGGGGGTACCCCACTACAATGAGCAGTTCTTC.